The clone carrying this TCR delta chain was seen more than once but under ten times. The junction does not match germline at one end; this may be a read error. This specimen belongs to a study of gamma-delta T cells after stem cell transplantation. TCRdb used CATT to re-call clones from the RT-PCR reads. The data show around 1,600 delta-chain clones, with about 3.7% seen just once and roughly 22% held by the top ten. This CDR3 comprises 14 residues. Germline lookup yields CDR1 GEAIGNYY and CDR2 EKD. This sequence originates from a human donor. It is not recorded whose cells these are; they may come from a transplant donor. The chain uses TRDV2 and TRDJ1; possible D gene TRDD3, 6 bases. Sequencing input: gamma-delta T cells. CDR3 loop: CACDPVSGGLKLTF. For the CDR3, the DNA is TGTGCCTGTGATCCGGTGAGTGGGGGGCTGAAACTCACCTTT.